These T cell receptor beta chains were read from a single sample in a study of CD8+ T cells in alopecia areata. Here immunoSEQ multiplex PCR was the method, and the copy in TCRdb shows in-frame clones only, minus some. The table lists under 200,000 clones, about two thirds of them singletons, with approximately 0.91% in the top ten. The specimen comprised CD4+ T cells sorted from blood, sampled at week 4, from a patient treated with tofacitinib. The receptors here all came from a human donor with alopecia areata. Both conserved end residues are part of each CDR3. The D gene is left open where the match is weak. Clone size is given for some rows only: seen once, a few or many times, or a class if the clone is expanded.

CASSRGLEKLFF,TGTGCCAGCAGCCGGGGTTTGGAAAAACTGTTTTTT,TRBV2,-,-,TRBJ1-4
CASSPHGNIQYF,TGTGCCAGCAGCCCCCACGGGAACATTCAGTACTTC,TRBV5-4,-,-,TRBJ2-4
CATTVQASSYNEQFF,TGTGCCACCACAGTACAGGCGAGCTCCTACAATGAGCAGTTCTTC,TRBV6-1,-,-,TRBJ2-1
CASSRWVGANVLTF,TGTGCCAGCAGCCGCTGGGTCGGGGCCAACGTCCTGACTTTC,TRBV27,-,-,TRBJ2-6
CASSELGNSPLHF,TGTGCCAGCAGTGAATTGGGCAATTCACCCCTCCACTTT,TRBV25-1,-,-,TRBJ1-6
CSGQQSNTEAFF,TGCAGCGGCCAACAAAGTAATACTGAAGCTTTCTTT,TRBV29-1,-,-,TRBJ1-1
CASSRAQVLDTEAFF,TGTGCCAGCAGTAGGGCCCAGGTATTGGACACTGAAGCTTTCTTT,TRBV9,-,-,TRBJ1-1
CAWRGAAGEAFF,TGTGCCTGGAGAGGGGCGGCCGGGGAAGCTTTCTTT,TRBV30,-,-,TRBJ1-1
CASSDSSVLRETQYF,TGTGCCAGCAGTGACTCAAGTGTCTTGAGGGAGACCCAGTACTTC,TRBV2,once,-,TRBJ2-5
CASSLNLGRNEQFF,TGTGCCAGCAGCTTAAACCTAGGGAGGAATGAGCAGTTCTTC,TRBV7-2,once,-,TRBJ2-1
CASSGQEAETQYF,TGTGCCAGCAGCGGACAGGAGGCAGAGACCCAGTACTTC,TRBV2,few,TRBD1,TRBJ2-5
CASTLTGAFQETQYF,TGTGCCAGCACCCTTACGGGGGCCTTCCAAGAGACCCAGTACTTC,TRBV2,-,-,TRBJ2-5
CASSLRDRAYEQYF,TGTGCCAGCAGCCTCCGTGACAGAGCCTACGAGCAGTACTTC,TRBV7-2,many,-,TRBJ2-7
CSVRTGNLNTEAFF,TGCAGCGTCCGGACAGGGAACCTGAACACTGAAGCTTTCTTT,TRBV29-1,-,TRBD1,TRBJ1-1
CSVDWPSGQETQYF,TGCAGCGTTGATTGGCCTAGCGGCCAAGAGACCCAGTACTTC,TRBV29-1,-,TRBD2,TRBJ2-5
CAWSVAANPASYGHTF,TGTGCCTGGAGTGTGGCAGCGAATCCAGCAAGCTATGGCCACACCTTC,TRBV30,once,-,TRBJ1-2
CASSLSGGNEQYF,TGTGCCAGCAGCTTGAGCGGGGGGAACGAGCAGTACTTC,TRBV7-9,-,TRBD2,TRBJ2-7
CSVAGTRETQYF,TGCAGCGTCGCCGGGACACGGGAGACCCAGTACTTC,TRBV29-1,-,-,TRBJ2-5
CATSRGRTNQPQHF,TGTGCCACCAGCAGAGGCAGGACCAATCAGCCCCAGCATTTT,TRBV15,few,-,TRBJ1-5
CASSLYSGVDEQYF,TGCGCCAGCAGCTTGTATAGTGGAGTCGACGAGCAGTACTTC,TRBV5-1,-,-,TRBJ2-7
CASSLKGKETQYF,TGTGCCAGCAGCTTGAAAGGCAAAGAGACCCAGTACTTC,TRBV5-6,-,-,TRBJ2-5
CASSETGRYEQYF,TGTGCCAGTAGCGAAACAGGGAGGTACGAGCAGTACTTC,TRBV19,-,-,TRBJ2-7
CASSLGLTQETQYF,TGTGCCAGCAGTTTGGGACTAACCCAAGAGACCCAGTACTTC,TRBV5-4,-,TRBD2,TRBJ2-5
CSARSLEDYTF,TGCAGTGCTAGATCTCTCGAGGACTACACCTTC,TRBV20-1,-,-,TRBJ1-2
CSVEDRRSSTDTQYF,TGCAGCGTTGAAGATCGGCGGAGTAGCACAGATACGCAGTATTTT,TRBV29-1,-,-,TRBJ2-3
CAWNARRGEAFF,TGTGCCTGGAACGCGAGAAGGGGTGAAGCTTTCTTT,TRBV30,-,-,TRBJ1-1
CATSRGTAYGYTF,TGTGCCACCAGCAGAGGGACAGCGTATGGCTACACCTTC,TRBV15,once,-,TRBJ1-2
CAWSANRGLSHSYGYTF,TGTGCCTGGAGTGCAAACAGGGGGCTCTCTCACTCATATGGCTACACCTTC,TRBV30,few,TRBD1,TRBJ1-2
CSVRDRDSYNEQFF,TGCAGCGTACGGGACAGGGATTCCTACAATGAGCAGTTCTTC,TRBV29-1,-,TRBD1,TRBJ2-1
CASSLSPSGGGTQYF,TGTGCCAGCAGCTTGAGTCCTAGCGGGGGAGGGACCCAGTACTTC,TRBV5-6,-,TRBD2,TRBJ2-5
CASSFQDRYEQYF,TGTGCCAGCAGCTTCCAGGACAGGTACGAGCAGTACTTC,TRBV11-2,-,TRBD1,TRBJ2-7
CATSRELRVGDTEAFF,TGTGCCACCAGCAGAGAGTTGAGGGTTGGGGACACTGAAGCTTTCTTT,TRBV15,-,-,TRBJ1-1
CSVETVTDTQYF,TGCAGCGTTGAGACAGTTACAGATACGCAGTATTTT,TRBV29-1,once,-,TRBJ2-3
CAWTAVTNYGYTF,TGTGCCTGGACCGCGGTAACTAACTATGGCTACACCTTC,TRBV30,-,-,TRBJ1-2
CASSERGTTDTQYF,TGTGCCAGCAGCGAGCGGGGAACCACAGATACGCAGTATTTT,TRBV9,-,TRBD2,TRBJ2-3
CASSQEGVGAYNEQFF,TGCGCCAGCAGCCAAGAGGGGGTCGGAGCCTACAATGAGCAGTTCTTC,TRBV4-3,-,-,TRBJ2-1
CSVRSGANTGELFF,TGCAGCGTCAGGTCAGGCGCGAACACCGGGGAGCTGTTTTTT,TRBV29-1,-,-,TRBJ2-2
CASSEGGEQYF,TGTGCCAGCAGCGAAGGCGGCGAGCAGTACTTC,TRBV14,few,-,TRBJ2-7
CASSVGAGPGETQYF,TGTGCCAGCAGCGTAGGAGCGGGGCCCGGGGAGACCCAGTACTTC,TRBV9,-,TRBD2,TRBJ2-5
CASTGSVGNSPLHF,TGTGCCAGCACCGGGAGTGTTGGTAATTCACCCCTCCACTTT,TRBV27,-,-,TRBJ1-6
CASSPKTGSTGELFF,TGCGCCAGCAGCCCTAAGACTGGAAGCACCGGGGAGCTGTTTTTT,TRBV4-3,-,-,TRBJ2-2
CATSNWGSNQPQHF,TGTGCCACCAGCAATTGGGGTAGCAATCAGCCCCAGCATTTT,TRBV15,once,-,TRBJ1-5
CAWSIRDSKFF,TGTGCCTGGAGTATCCGGGACAGTAAGTTCTTC,TRBV30,-,TRBD1,TRBJ2-1
CASASPTGGNVNEQFF,TGCGCCAGCGCATCCCCCACAGGGGGCAATGTCAATGAGCAGTTCTTC,TRBV5-1,-,TRBD1,TRBJ2-1
CASSSGQNTEAFF,TGTGCCAGCAGTTCGGGTCAAAACACTGAAGCTTTCTTT,TRBV6-1,-,-,TRBJ1-1
CASSTPSGGAFGELFF,TGTGCCAGCAGCACCCCGAGCGGGGGGGCCTTCGGGGAGCTGTTTTTT,TRBV27,-,TRBD2,TRBJ2-2
CASSLTGTARSYEQYF,TGTGCCAGCAGCTTAACCGGGACAGCCCGCTCCTACGAGCAGTACTTC,TRBV7-8,-,TRBD1,TRBJ2-7
CASSPDRGVPLHF,TGTGCCAGCTCACCTGACAGGGGAGTTCCCCTCCACTTT,TRBV18,-,TRBD1,TRBJ1-6
CAWSGSQNNGELFF,TGTGCCTGGAGCGGCTCTCAGAATAACGGGGAGCTGTTTTTT,TRBV30,-,-,TRBJ2-2
CAISETFNSPLHF,TGTGCCATCAGTGAGACATTTAATTCACCCCTCCACTTT,TRBV10-3,-,-,TRBJ1-6
CAWSFWGPQTGELFF,TGTGCCTGGAGTTTCTGGGGGCCCCAAACCGGGGAGCTGTTTTTT,TRBV30,few,-,TRBJ2-2
CASRGEFGGYTF,TGTGCCAGCAGAGGGGAGTTTGGTGGCTACACCTTC,TRBV11-2,-,-,TRBJ1-2
CSVVQGPNSYEQYF,TGCAGCGTTGTTCAGGGGCCTAATTCCTACGAGCAGTACTTC,TRBV29-1,-,-,TRBJ2-7
CASSPLGQGWSDTQYF,TGTGCTAGCAGCCCCCTGGGACAGGGGTGGTCAGATACGCAGTATTTT,TRBV7-7,-,TRBD1,TRBJ2-3
CSVARGAGYEQYF,TGCAGCGTAGCGCGGGGGGCCGGATACGAGCAGTACTTC,TRBV29-1,-,TRBD2,TRBJ2-7